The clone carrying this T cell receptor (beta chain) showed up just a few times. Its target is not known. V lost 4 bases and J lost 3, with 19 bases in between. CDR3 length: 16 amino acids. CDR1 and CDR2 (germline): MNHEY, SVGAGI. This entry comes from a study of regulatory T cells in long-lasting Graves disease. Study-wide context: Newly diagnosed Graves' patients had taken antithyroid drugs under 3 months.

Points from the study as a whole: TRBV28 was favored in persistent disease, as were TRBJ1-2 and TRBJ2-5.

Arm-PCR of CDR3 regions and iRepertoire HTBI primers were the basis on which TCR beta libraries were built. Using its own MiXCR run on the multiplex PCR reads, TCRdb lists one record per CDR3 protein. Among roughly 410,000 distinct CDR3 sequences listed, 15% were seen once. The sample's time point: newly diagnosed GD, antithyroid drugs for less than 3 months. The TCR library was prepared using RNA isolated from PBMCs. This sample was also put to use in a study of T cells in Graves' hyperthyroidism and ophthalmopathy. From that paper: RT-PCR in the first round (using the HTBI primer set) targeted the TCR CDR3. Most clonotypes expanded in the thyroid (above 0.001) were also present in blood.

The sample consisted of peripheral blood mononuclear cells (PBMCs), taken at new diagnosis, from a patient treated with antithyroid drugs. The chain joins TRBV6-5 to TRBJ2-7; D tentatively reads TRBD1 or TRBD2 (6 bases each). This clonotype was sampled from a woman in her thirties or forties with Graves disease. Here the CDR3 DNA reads TGTGCCAGCAGTTCCTTCCAGCGGAGGGGGGACTACGAGCAGTACTTC. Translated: CASSSFQRRGDYEQYF.